A selection of T cell receptor beta chains follows, all from one sample in a study of T cell repertoires in cytomegalovirus infection. Via MiXCR, TCRdb re-called the reads, giving one row per CDR3 protein. The sample records tens of thousands of distinct CDR3 sequences, around a fifth being singletons. No antigen has been assigned to these receptors. This sample comprised CD8+ T cells from cultured PBMCs, obtained from culture after CMV antigen stimulation. These receptors all come from a human donor in good health (CMV status not recorded). Some clones in this sample may be carry-over from other donors' samples. The CDR3 runs from the conserved cysteine through the conserved F or W. Fields, in order: D gene, J gene, clone size, V gene, CDR3 DNA, CDR3 protein. The D gene is left open where the match is weak. Clone size is not always given. Where it is, it says once, few, many or a class for expanded clones.

.	TRBJ2-1	.	TRBV12-3/TRBV12-4	TGTGCCAGCAGTTTCGCCGGGAATATCTATGAGCAGTTCTTC	CASSFAGNIYEQFF
.	TRBJ2-1	few	TRBV7-2	TGTGCCAGCAGCTTACATTCAGCGATTTACAATGAGCAGTTCTTC	CASSLHSAIYNEQFF
TRBD2	TRBJ2-7	few	TRBV11-2	TGTGCCAGCAGCTCAAGGACTAGCGGAACCTACGAGCAGTACTTC	CASSSRTSGTYEQYF
TRBD2	TRBJ2-7	few	TRBV20-1	TGCAGTGCTAGTACTAGCGGGAACACTCGACCCTACGAGCAGTACTTC	CSASTSGNTRPYEQYF
TRBD2	TRBJ2-3	.	TRBV12-3/TRBV12-4	TGTGCCAGCAGTTTTCTAGCGGGTACTGGGGATACGCAGTATTTT	CASSFLAGTGDTQYF
.	TRBJ2-7	.	TRBV27	TGTGCCAGCAGTGTCTCGGGCAGCTCCTACGAGCAGTACTTC	CASSVSGSSYEQYF
.	TRBJ2-2	few	TRBV7-3	TGTGCCAGCAGCCCCCGGGCGAGCCAGAACACCGGGGAGCTGTTTTTT	CASSPRASQNTGELFF
.	TRBJ1-2	few	TRBV28	TGTGCCAGCAGCCCACAGGACGGCTACACCTTC	CASSPQDGYTF
.	TRBJ2-1	.	TRBV29-1	TGCAGCGCAAAAGGGGGAGACCCCTACAATGAGCAGTTCTTC	CSAKGGDPYNEQFF
TRBD2	TRBJ2-7	.	TRBV4-1	TGCGCCAGCAGCCAAGATGGGGGGGTGACCTACGAGCAGTACTTC	CASSQDGGVTYEQYF
TRBD2	TRBJ2-1	.	TRBV7-7	TGTGCCAGCAGTCCCTCCACTAGCGGCAATGAGCAGTTCTTC	CASSPSTSGNEQFF
.	TRBJ1-5	many	TRBV19	TGTGCCAGTAATTCTGGGAGTAATAGCAATCAGCCCCAGCATTTT	CASNSGSNSNQPQHF
.	TRBJ1-1	.	TRBV13	TGTGCCAGCAGCTCCCACAGGGCAATAAGTACTGAAGCTTTCTTT	CASSSHRAISTEAFF
.	TRBJ1-4	few	TRBV7-2	TGTGCCAGCAGCTCCCCACGGTCGGTGGGGGAAAAACTGTTTTTT	CASSSPRSVGEKLFF
TRBD2	TRBJ2-4	.	TRBV27	TGTGCCAGCAGACCTAGCGGGGAGCAACTAGCCAAAAACATTCAGTACTTC	CASRPSGEQLAKNIQYF
.	TRBJ1-1	.	TRBV7-9	TGTGCCAGCAGCCCAAGGACGGACTCTGAAGCTTTCTTT	CASSPRTDSEAFF